One and the same sample provided the 20 T cell receptor beta chains below, sequenced in a study of blood T cell repertoires in COVID-19. Data came from immunoSEQ multiplex PCR; TCRdb stores just in-frame clones and leaves some out. Of approximately 50,000 clones in the sample, more than 80% were seen once. Sequenced sample: peripheral blood. Source of these receptors: a man aged 55 to 70 with acute or convalescent COVID-19.

The J gene is TRBJ2-2, the V gene TRBV5-6; D might be TRBD1 (5 bases). The germline V gene encodes CDR1 SGHDT and CDR2 YYEEEE. CDR3 length equals 17 residues. Trimming removed 0 bases at V and 0 bases at J, with 12 bases between. CDR3 loop: CASSLGVGRANTGELFF. CDR3 nucleotide sequence: TGTGCCAGCAGCTTGGGGGTGGGCAGGGCGAACACCGGGGAGCTGTTTTTT.

DNA of the CDR3: TGTGCCACCAGCAGAGATCGAGGGACAGTCGGGGGAGGCTACACCTTC. Translated: CATSRDRGTVGGGYTF. The chain couples TRBV15 to TRBJ1-2, with 7 bases that match TRBD1. Germline V gives CDR1 LNHNV, CDR2 YYDKDF (reference sequence). The V segment lost 0 bases and the J segment 8 bases; nucleotides outside the gene matches: 12. CDR3 length: 16 amino acids.

V and J are TRBV7-9 and TRBJ1-2, with 8 bases aligning to TRBD1. The CDR3 sequence is 12 residues long. V shed 5 bases, J shed 7 bases, and the junction held 3 bases outside the gene matches. Germline V CDR1 and CDR2: SEHNR, FQNEAQ (reference sequence). In nucleotides, the CDR3 is TGTGCCAGCAGCGCGGACAGGGCTGGCTACACCTTC. Translated, it gives CASSADRAGYTF.

The genes are TRBV11-2 and TRBJ1-1; the D gene is possibly TRBD1 (5 bases). Trimming removed 1 base from V and 4 bases from J, with 13 bases in between. CDR1 is SGHAT, CDR2 FQNNGV, per germline. This CDR3 is built from 15 residues. DNA for the CDR3: TGTGCCAGCAGCTTAGGAGACCAGGGCGGCACTGAAGCTTTCTTT. As protein: CASSLGDQGGTEAFF.

This chain joins TRBV6-1 and TRBJ2-1; D call uncertain. The CDR3 length is 14 residues. Between the trimmed V and J ends, which lost 2 bases and 0 bases, there was a span of 5 bases. Germline values: CDR1 MNHNS, CDR2 SASEGT. In nucleotides, the CDR3 is TGTGCCAGCAGTGAACTCTCCTCCTACAATGAGCAGTTCTTC. Its translation: CASSELSSYNEQFF.

J is TRBJ1-6 and V is TRBV7-3, with 8 bases that match TRBD1. This CDR3 contains 17 residues. CDR1 and CDR2 (germline): SGHTA, FQGTGA. V lost 4 bases, J lost 8 bases, and 13 bases stayed unmatched. CDR3 in DNA: TGTGCCAGCAGCTGCCGGGACAGGTTATCATTGGATTCACCCCTCCACTTT. It yields the protein CASSCRDRLSLDSPLHF.

The J gene is TRBJ2-3, the V gene TRBV13, with 7 bases identical to TRBD2. The ends lost 2 bases at V and 0 bases at J; junction bases unmatched: 2. Germline lookup yields CDR1 PRHDT and CDR2 FYEKMQ (reference sequence). The CDR3 totals 15 residues. The CDR3, as DNA: TGTGCCAGCAGCTTATCGACTAGCAGCACAGATACGCAGTATTTT. This translates into CASSLSTSSTDTQYF. The full variable domain, with the rest looked up from reference TRBV13 and TRBJ2-3, is AAGVIQSPRHLIKEKRETATLKCYPIPRHDTVYWYQQGPGQDPQFLISFYEKMQSDKGSIPDRFSAQQFSDYHSELNMSSLELGDSALYFCASSLSTSSTDTQYFGPGTRLTVL.

This clone was seen a single time. The chain is built from TRBV7-2 and TRBJ2-3; TRBD2 agrees at 13 bases. In germline, CDR1 is SGHTA, CDR2 FQGNSA. Losses at the gene ends were 2 bases for V and 6 bases for J; bases not matched to a gene: 2. CDR3 length: 15 amino acids. The DNA for the CDR3 is TGTGCCAGCAGCTTAAGACTAGCGGGAGGCGATACGCAGTATTTT. Protein sequence: CASSLRLAGGDTQYF.

The J gene is TRBJ2-3, the V gene TRBV6-1, with TRBD1 matching 9 bases. The CDR3 contains 17 residues. Trimming at V came to 4 bases and at J to 3 bases, leaving 11 bases not matched to a gene. The V gene's germline CDR1 is MNHNS and CDR2 SASEGT. CDR3 nucleotides: TGTGCCAGCAGTGTTTACTTACCCGGGACAGGGACAGATACGCAGTATTTT. It is translated as CASSVYLPGTGTDTQYF.

V and J are TRBV10-3 and TRBJ2-3; 11 bases map to TRBD2. Trimming cost V 0 bases and J 0 bases; bases outside gene matches: 8. CDR3 length equals 19 residues. CDR1 is ENHRY and CDR2 is SYGVKD in the germline V gene. In DNA form, the CDR3 reads TGTGCCATCAGTGAGTCAGTCAGGGGACTAGCGGAAAGCACAGATACGCAGTATTTT. Protein product: CAISESVRGLAESTDTQYF.

This chain uses TRBV28 with TRBJ2-7, with TRBD1 matching over 7 bases. The CDR3 is 14 residues long. Trimming cost V 5 bases and J 2 bases; bases outside gene matches: 6. Germline values: CDR1 MDHEN, CDR2 SYDVKM. The CDR3 sequence is CASSTGTATYEQYF. The CDR3 DNA reads TGTGCCAGCAGTACCGGGACAGCGACCTACGAGCAGTACTTC.

J is TRBJ1-2 and V is TRBV5-8, with TRBD1 as a possible D gene (6 bases). Deletions cut 1 base from V and 4 bases from J, with 14 bases between. The CDR3 covers 15 residues. CDR1 and CDR2 from the germline V gene are SGHTS and YDEGEE. Here the CDR3 DNA reads TGTGCCAGCAGCTTGCGACAGGCTAATTCCTATGGCTACACCTTC. Translation gives CASSLRQANSYGYTF.

The chain carries TRBV28 and TRBJ2-3; no firm D call. V shed 4 bases and J shed 0 bases, with 8 bases lying between them. The V gene's germline CDR1 is MDHEN and CDR2 SYDVKM. This CDR3 has 14 amino acids. In DNA form, the CDR3 reads TGTGCCAGCAGTTCACTTTCTAGCACAGATACGCAGTATTTT. This encodes CASSSLSSTDTQYF.

V usage is TRBV15 and J usage is TRBJ1-5, with TRBD1 as a possible D gene (5 bases). The CDR3 has 16 residues. V was trimmed by 0 bases and J by 4 bases, leaving 13 bases between them. Looked up from germline, CDR1 is LNHNV and CDR2 is YYDKDF (reference sequence). This chain's CDR3 is CATSRDKSRVNQPQHF. The CDR3 DNA reads as TGTGCCACCAGCAGAGATAAATCCAGGGTAAATCAGCCCCAGCATTTT.

V gene TRBV9 combines with J gene TRBJ1-1; D call uncertain. The CDR3 covers 13 residues. The V end was cut by 0 bases, the J end by 1 base, with 4 bases between. The germline CDR1 and CDR2 sequences are SGDLS and YYNGEE. The CDR3 is CASSVGRNTEAFF. As DNA, the CDR3 is TGTGCCAGCAGCGTAGGCAGGAACACTGAAGCTTTCTTT.

In regard to this clone: At one end the junction does not follow the germline gene, possibly because of a read error. The chain carries TRBV7-7 and TRBJ1-1; the match to TRBD1 covers 9 bases. CDR1 is SSHAT, CDR2 FNYEAQ, per germline (reference sequence). This CDR3 region has 14 residues. As DNA, the CDR3 is TGTGCTAGCAGCCCCGGGACAGGGATCACTGAAGCTTTCTTT. Protein product: CASSPGTGITEAFF.

Here the CDR3 reads CATRKGAGNTEAFF. CDR3 DNA sequence: TGTGCCACCAGGAAAGGGGCAGGGAACACTGAAGCTTTCTTT. The chain recombines TRBV24-1 with TRBJ1-1; D may be TRBD1 (5 bases). Per germline, CDR1 KGHDR and CDR2 SFDVKD. CDR3 length: 14 residues. V was clipped by 7 bases and J by 1 base, with 12 bases between them.

The chain carries TRBV28 and TRBJ1-2; D may be TRBD1 (5 bases). Germline CDR1 MDHEN, CDR2 SYDVKM. V lost 6 bases, J lost 8 bases, and 19 bases lay in between. This CDR3 contains 14 residues. The CDR3 loop is CASREPTVARGYTF. The CDR3 region has the DNA TGTGCCAGCAGAGAACCGACAGTAGCTCGCGGCTACACCTTC.

V usage is TRBV3-1 (or the pseudogene TRBV3-2) and J usage is TRBJ2-7; D is uncertain. Germline V CDR1 and CDR2: LGHDT, YNNKEL (reference sequence). The CDR3 extends over 14 amino acids. V lost 0 bases to trimming and J lost 1 base, with 7 bases between them. The DNA of the CDR3 is TGTGCCAGCAGCCAAGATCGCAGTTCCTACGAGCAGTACTTC. Protein product: CASSQDRSSYEQYF.

V usage is TRBV19 and J usage is TRBJ1-5; no clear D. CDR3 size: 18 residues. V was shortened by 3 bases and J by 0 bases, with 18 bases between the two germline ends. Germline assignment: CDR1 LNHDA and CDR2 SQIVND (reference sequence). In nucleotides, the CDR3 is TGTGCCAGTAGTATCGATTCCGGGTGGTCTTATAGCAATCAGCCCCAGCATTTT. Its translation is CASSIDSGWSYSNQPQHF.